This is a list of T cell receptor beta chains from one sample in a study of blood T cell repertoires in COVID-19. The method was immunoSEQ multiplex PCR; TCRdb's version includes in-frame clones alone and lacks a portion of them. The profile shows 200,000 to 250,000 clones, roughly 90% of them singletons. Sequenced input: peripheral blood. The receptors were sampled from a man in his sixties who had recovered from COVID-19. The CDR3 runs from the conserved cysteine through the conserved F or W. D genes are given only for firm matches. Not all rows give a size; the values are once, few, many and, for expanded clones, a class.

TRBV7-2	NA	TRBJ1-2	16	TRBD1	CASSLAGTGGIYGYTF	TGTGCCAGCAGCTTAGCCGGGACAGGGGGCATCTATGGCTACACCTTC
TRBV6-5	NA	TRBJ1-6	15	NA	CASSYETEKNSPLHF	TGTGCCAGCAGTTACGAAACAGAGAAAAATTCACCCCTCCACTTT
TRBV11-2	NA	TRBJ2-3	14	TRBD2	CASSRTSGKDTQYF	TGTGCCAGCAGCCGGACTAGCGGAAAGGATACGCAGTATTTT
TRBV7-3	once	TRBJ1-1	16	NA	CASSLLSTGRSTEAFF	TGTGCCAGCAGCTTACTCTCGACAGGACGATCCACTGAAGCTTTCTTT
TRBV5-6	NA	TRBJ2-3	16	TRBD2	CASSLRLAGSADTQYF	TGTGCCAGCAGCTTGAGGCTAGCGGGATCTGCAGATACGCAGTATTTT
TRBV19	NA	TRBJ1-5	14	NA	CASSIRGSGQPQHF	TGTGCCAGTAGTATTAGGGGGTCCGGGCAGCCCCAGCATTTT
TRBV6-5	NA	TRBJ2-7	15	NA	CASSPAQLKTYEQYF	TGTGCCAGCAGTCCCGCCCAACTAAAAACCTACGAGCAGTACTTC
TRBV4-3	NA	TRBJ2-2	16	NA	CASSQGAVPSTGELFF	TGCGCCAGCAGCCAAGGGGCCGTGCCGAGCACCGGGGAGCTGTTTTTT
TRBV15	NA	TRBJ2-5	16	NA	CATSRDLLEGPGTQYF	TGTGCCACCAGCAGAGACCTATTGGAGGGCCCCGGGACCCAGTACTTC
TRBV6-5	NA	TRBJ1-1	15	TRBD1	CASRYNRGLGTEAFF	TGTGCCAGCAGATACAACAGGGGGCTAGGCACTGAAGCTTTCTTT
TRBV14	NA	TRBJ2-7	18	TRBD2	CASSLIPPTSGRRGEQYF	TGTGCCAGCAGCCTTATCCCACCCACTAGCGGGAGAAGAGGCGAGCAGTACTTC
TRBV7-3	NA	TRBJ2-7	15	TRBD2	CASSSEAGGPSEQYF	TGTGCCAGCAGCTCCGAGGCGGGGGGGCCTTCCGAGCAGTACTTC
TRBV30	few	TRBJ1-1	12	TRBD1	CAWSFGQGSAFF	TGTGCCTGGAGTTTTGGACAGGGTAGTGCTTTCTTT
TRBV3-1/TRBV3-2	NA	TRBJ1-1	15	NA	CASSLAGLPATEAFF	TGTGCCAGCAGCCTCGCAGGACTCCCTGCTACTGAAGCTTTCTTT
TRBV28	NA	TRBJ1-2	14	TRBD1	CASSFRQGRGGYTF	TGTGCCAGCAGTTTCCGACAGGGCAGGGGTGGCTACACCTTC
TRBV28	NA	TRBJ2-7	14	TRBD1	CATKLGQLESEQYF	TGTGCCACTAAATTGGGACAGCTCGAGTCTGAGCAGTACTTC
TRBV28	NA	TRBJ2-7	15	TRBD2	CASRVTSGRAYEQYF	TGTGCCAGCAGGGTTACTAGCGGGAGGGCCTACGAGCAGTACTTC
TRBV6-5	NA	TRBJ2-1	15	TRBD1	CASTSDRGYWDEQFF	TGTGCCAGCACTTCGGACAGGGGGTATTGGGATGAGCAGTTCTTC
TRBV12-5	NA	TRBJ2-7	13	NA	CASGFQAGYEQYF	TGTGCTAGTGGTTTCCAAGCAGGTTACGAGCAGTACTTC
TRBV7-2	once	TRBJ2-1	15	NA	CASSPWGSVPNEQFF	TGTGCCAGCAGCCCCTGGGGTAGCGTCCCCAATGAGCAGTTCTTC
TRBV18	NA	TRBJ2-3	15	TRBD1	CASSSRDRVADTQYF	TGTGCCAGCTCATCCCGGGACAGGGTGGCAGATACGCAGTATTTT
TRBV9	NA	TRBJ1-6	12	NA	CASGQPNSPLHF	TGTGCCAGTGGGCAGCCTAATTCACCCCTCCACTTT
TRBV3-1/TRBV3-2	NA	TRBJ1-2	14	NA	CASSPVTANYGYTF	TGTGCCAGCAGCCCCGTGACAGCTAACTATGGCTACACCTTC
TRBV29-1	NA	TRBJ2-7	14	NA	CSVVETAIPYEQYF	TGCAGCGTTGTGGAGACCGCCATCCCCTACGAGCAGTACTTC
TRBV4-1	NA	TRBJ1-2	14	NA	CASSQEAQGDGYTF	TGCGCCAGCAGCCAAGAGGCACAGGGCGATGGCTACACCTTC
TRBV30	NA	TRBJ2-6	12	NA	CAFSAGANVLTF	TGTGCCTTTTCGGCTGGGGCCAACGTCCTGACTTTC
TRBV19	NA	TRBJ1-4	13	TRBD1	CASTETGDEKLFF	TGTGCCAGTACTGAGACAGGGGATGAAAAACTGTTTTTT
TRBV20-1	NA	TRBJ2-1	16	TRBD2	CSASGETSGRVDEQFF	TGCAGTGCTAGTGGCGAGACTAGCGGGAGGGTGGATGAGCAGTTCTTC
TRBV19	NA	TRBJ2-1	14	NA	CASSIGTRNNEQFF	TGTGCCAGTAGTATTGGGACAAGAAACAATGAGCAGTTCTTC
TRBV4-1	NA	TRBJ1-2	16	NA	CASSQDHGAGAYGYTF	TGCGCCAGCAGCCAAGACCACGGAGCGGGGGCCTATGGCTACACCTTC
TRBV6-5	NA	TRBJ2-2	14	TRBD2	CASITGGGAGELFF	TGTGCCAGCATAACCGGCGGGGGTGCCGGGGAGCTGTTTTTT
TRBV21-1	few	TRBJ2-7	16	NA	CASSKADGRRNYEQYF	TGTGCCAGCAGCAAAGCGGACGGGAGAAGGAACTACGAGCAGTACTTC
TRBV19	NA	TRBJ2-3	14	TRBD2	CASRTSGDTDTQYF	TGTGCCAGCCGGACTAGCGGGGACACAGATACGCAGTATTTT
TRBV7-9	NA	TRBJ2-1	15	NA	CASSSILGGRNEQFF	TGTGCCAGCAGCTCCATATTGGGGGGAAGGAATGAGCAGTTCTTC
TRBV10-3	NA	TRBJ1-3	14	NA	CAISESSFLDTIYF	TGTGCCATCAGTGAGTCGAGTTTCCTGGACACCATATATTTT
TRBV19	NA	TRBJ2-3	13	NA	CASSDSGRGTQYF	TGTGCCAGTAGTGATTCAGGGCGTGGTACGCAGTATTTT
TRBV4-2	NA	TRBJ2-7	20	TRBD2	CASSQDAIAGGQINHYEQYF	TGTGCCAGCAGCCAAGATGCTATAGCGGGGGGACAAATAAATCACTACGAGCAGTACTTC
TRBV18	few	TRBJ2-5	14	TRBD2	CASSSIAGRETQYF	TGTGCCAGCTCCTCCATAGCGGGCCGAGAGACCCAGTACTTC
TRBV28	NA	TRBJ2-3	15	NA	CASSLASGYTDTQYF	TGTGCCAGCAGTTTAGCCAGCGGGTACACAGATACGCAGTATTTT
TRBV30	NA	TRBJ2-7	14	NA	CAWSPGSSSYEQYF	TGTGCCTGGAGTCCGGGGTCCTCTTCCTACGAGCAGTACTTC
TRBV7-9	NA	TRBJ1-4	14	TRBD1	CASSLAGQKEKLFF	TGTGCCAGCAGCTTAGCGGGACAGAAAGAAAAACTGTTTTTT
TRBV7-3	few	TRBJ1-1	14	NA	CASSLTGTNTEAFF	TGTGCCAGCAGCTTAACGGGCACGAACACTGAAGCTTTCTTT
TRBV29-1	NA	TRBJ1-2	13	TRBD1	CSAEGQGNYGYTF	TGCAGCGCTGAGGGACAGGGCAACTATGGCTACACCTTC
TRBV18	once	TRBJ2-5	14	TRBD2	CASSPRMGGETQYF	TGTGCCAGCTCACCAAGGATGGGGGGGGAGACCCAGTACTTC
TRBV15	NA	TRBJ1-3	15	TRBD1	CATSRDRGQGNTIYF	TGTGCCACCAGCAGGGACAGGGGACAAGGAAACACCATATATTTT
TRBV18	NA	TRBJ2-6	15	NA	CASSPQGIGANVLTF	TGTGCCAGCTCGCCTCAGGGAATTGGGGCCAACGTCCTGACTTTC
TRBV7-3	NA	TRBJ2-1	15	TRBD2	CASSLNPSGSYEQFF	TGTGCCAGCAGCTTAAATCCTAGCGGGAGCTATGAGCAGTTCTTC
TRBV5-1	NA	TRBJ2-7	15	TRBD2	CASSSDGTSGHEQYF	TGCGCCAGCTCCTCGGACGGGACTAGCGGGCACGAGCAGTACTTC
TRBV18	NA	TRBJ2-5	10	NA	CASSEETQYF	TGTGCCAGCTCAGAGGAGACCCAGTACTTC
TRBV12-3/TRBV12-4	NA	TRBJ1-3	13	NA	CASSQSKGNTIYF	TGTGCCAGCAGCCAATCAAAAGGAAACACCATATATTTT
TRBV10-3	NA	TRBJ1-6	15	NA	CAISESGGVNSPLHF	TGTGCCATCAGTGAGTCAGGAGGGGTTAATTCACCCCTCCACTTT
TRBV28	once	TRBJ2-7	15	NA	CASSLSGQISYEQYF	TGTGCCAGCAGTCTCTCAGGACAGATTAGTTACGAGCAGTACTTC
TRBV12-3/TRBV12-4	NA	TRBJ1-3	12	NA	CASSKQGNTIYF	TGTGCCAGCAGCAAACAGGGAAACACCATATATTTT
TRBV19	NA	TRBJ1-2	10	NA	CATKNYGYTF	TGTGCCACCAAAAACTATGGCTACACCTTC
TRBV7-9	once	TRBJ2-6	17	NA	CASSRATGYSGANVLTF	TGTGCCAGCAGCCGCGCCACAGGTTACTCTGGGGCCAACGTCCTGACTTTC
TRBV5-1	NA	TRBJ2-5	13	NA	CASSAGLQETQYF	TGCGCCAGCAGCGCGGGACTCCAAGAGACCCAGTACTTC
TRBV6-5	once	TRBJ1-1	15	TRBD1	CASSYSMQTGSEAFF	TGTGCCAGCAGTTACTCGATGCAGACAGGGTCAGAAGCTTTCTTT
TRBV7-8	NA	TRBJ2-2	19	NA	CASSWAEGGRAANTGELFF	TGTGCCAGCAGCTGGGCTGAAGGGGGGAGGGCCGCGAACACCGGGGAGCTGTTTTTT
TRBV28	NA	TRBJ2-7	16	TRBD2	CASTRGGNLAGYEQYF	TGTGCCAGCACCCGGGGAGGGAACCTAGCGGGTTACGAGCAGTACTTC
TRBV5-6	NA	TRBJ2-5	14	TRBD1	CASSLTGGGETQYF	TGTGCCAGCAGCTTGACAGGGGGCGGAGAGACCCAGTACTTC